The clone carrying this TCR beta chain was detected only once. The target antigen is unknown. The PCR had 60 Vbeta and 13 Jbeta primers. In the original processing: Approximately 11 million shared chains were among the 65 million to 85 million unique TCR beta chains that a later analysis counted. Only in-frame clones appear in the TCRdb table, and some are missing; sequencing was by immunoSEQ multiplex PCR. That table supplies the V and J calls and clone size; D and trimming were determined from the DNA. This table has roughly 120,000 clones, 79% appearing once. These data come from a study of cytomegalovirus exposure and HLA in healthy donors. Study-wide findings and caveats: TCR beta chains associated with HLA were, in a later analysis, more clonally expanded than equally common others. In a later analysis, TCR beta V- and J-gene trimming was associated with a missense DCLRE1C variant.

The sequence came from a man aged 30-40 years in good health and CMV-seropositive. Material for sequencing was PBMCs.

The CDR3 here is CASGFTRTAPEAFF. DNA of the CDR3: TGTGCTAGTGGTTTTACCCGGACAGCCCCTGAAGCTTTCTTT. The chain has TRBV12-5 and TRBJ1-1, with D tentatively TRBD1 (6 bases). The CDR3 loop spans 14 amino acids. Germline-derived CDR1 and CDR2 are LGHNT and FRNRAP. The V and J ends lost 3 bases and 6 bases respectively, with 14 bases between them. The whole variable domain, filled in from reference TRBV12-5 and TRBJ1-1, reads DARVTQTPRHKVTEMGQEVTMRCQPILGHNTVFWYRQTMMQGLELLAYFRNRAPLDDSGMPKDRFSAEMPDATLATLKIQPSEPRDSAVYFCASGFTRTAPEAFFGQGTRLTVV.